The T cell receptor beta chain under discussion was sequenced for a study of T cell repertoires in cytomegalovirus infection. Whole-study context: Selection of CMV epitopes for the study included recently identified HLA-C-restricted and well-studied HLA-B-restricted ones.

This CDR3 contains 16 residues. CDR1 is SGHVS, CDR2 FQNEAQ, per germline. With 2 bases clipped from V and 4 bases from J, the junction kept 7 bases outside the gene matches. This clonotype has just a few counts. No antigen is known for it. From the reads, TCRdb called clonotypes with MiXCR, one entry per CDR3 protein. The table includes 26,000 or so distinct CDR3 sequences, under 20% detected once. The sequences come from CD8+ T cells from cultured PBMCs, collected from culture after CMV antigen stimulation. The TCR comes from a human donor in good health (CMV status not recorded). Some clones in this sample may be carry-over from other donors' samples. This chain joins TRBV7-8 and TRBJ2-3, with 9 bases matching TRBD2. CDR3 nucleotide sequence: TGTGCCAGCAGCTTAAGGGGCGGGGGGGCCGCAGATACGCAGTATTTT. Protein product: CASSLRGGGAADTQYF. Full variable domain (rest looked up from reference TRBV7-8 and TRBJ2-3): GAGVSQSPRYKVAKRGQDVALRCDPISGHVSLFWYQQALGQGPEFLTYFQNEAQLDKSGLPSDRFFAERPEGSVSTLKIQRTQQEDSAVYLCASSLRGGGAADTQYFGPGTRLTVL.